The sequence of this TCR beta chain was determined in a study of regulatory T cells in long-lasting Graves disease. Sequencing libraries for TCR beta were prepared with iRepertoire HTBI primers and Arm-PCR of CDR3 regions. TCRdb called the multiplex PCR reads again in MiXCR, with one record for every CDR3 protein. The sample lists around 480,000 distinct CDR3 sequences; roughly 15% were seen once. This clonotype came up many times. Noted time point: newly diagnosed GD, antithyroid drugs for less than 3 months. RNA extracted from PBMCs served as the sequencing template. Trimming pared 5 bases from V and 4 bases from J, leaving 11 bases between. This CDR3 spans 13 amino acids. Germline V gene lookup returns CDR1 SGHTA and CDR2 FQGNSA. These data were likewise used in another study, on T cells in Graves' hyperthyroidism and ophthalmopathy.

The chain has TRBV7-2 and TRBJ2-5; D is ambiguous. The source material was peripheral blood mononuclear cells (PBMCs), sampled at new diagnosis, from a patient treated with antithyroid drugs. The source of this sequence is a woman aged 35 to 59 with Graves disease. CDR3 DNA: TGTGCCAGCAGCCCGAGGTGGGGAGAGACCCAGTACTTC. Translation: CASSPRWGETQYF.